What follows are 27 T cell receptor beta chains derived from one specimen sequenced in a study of tissue T cells after allogeneic stem cell transplantation. Time point specified: mouse harvest day 14 after allogeneic transplant. Mouse grafts combined 10^7 T-cell-depleted bone marrow cells with 10^6 splenic CD5+ T cells. The data were produced by immunoSEQ multiplex PCR, yet TCRdb's version contains in-frame clones alone and is incomplete. The sample carries 7,800 or so clones, roughly 32% recorded once. Sequences were obtained from skin. These receptors were collected from a female BALB/c mouse given C57BL/6 T cells with graft-versus-host disease after an allogeneic hematopoietic cell transplant.

Concerning this clone: Germline and genes: mouse. The read gets to within 1 residue of the CDR3 end, and the germline J gene fills in the rest. The chain recombines TRBV4 with TRBJ2-3, with 11 positions matching TRBD2. From germline, CDR1 is LGHDT and CDR2 YNNKQL (reference sequence). The trim removed 5 bases at V and 3 bases at J, leaving 1 base unmatched. CDR3 size: 14 residues. This CDR3 reads CASSHWGGAETLYF. The sequenced part of the CDR3 DNA is TGTGCCAGCAGCCACTGGGGGGGCGCAGAAACGCTGTAT.

On this clone: Gene labels here are mouse ones. Read sequence stops 1 residue before the CDR3 end, and the germline J gene provides the missing end. This chain uses TRBV26 with TRBJ1-2; no definite D call. Trimming removed 2 bases at V and 0 bases at J, with 7 bases between. Germline loops: CDR1 KGHPV, CDR2 FQNQEV (reference sequence). CDR3 length equals 14 residues. Incomplete CDR3 DNA: TGTGCCAGCAGTCTGATCCAGGCAAACTCCGACTACACC. Residues: CASSLIQANSDYT. The whole CDR3 is CASSLIQANSDYTF.

This clone is medium-sized in the sample. The genes and germline here are from mouse. The observed sequence ends 1 residue before the CDR3 terminus, with the missing tail filled in from the germline J gene. The chain combines TRBV26 with TRBJ2-3, with TRBD2 matching over 12 bases. CDR3 length: 14 amino acids. Looked up from germline, CDR1 is KGHPV and CDR2 is FQNQEV (reference sequence). V was pared by 5 bases and J by 8 bases, with 5 bases of the junction left unmatched. The CDR3 here is CASSGTGGPGTLYF. The CDR3 bases that were read are TGTGCCAGCAGTGGGACTGGGGGGCCCGGAACGCTGTAT.

Worth noting for this clone: These gene names are mouse names. The CDR3 bases that were read are TGTGCCTGGAGTCGGGACAGTAACAACCAGGCTCCGCTT. Translated: CAWSRDSNNQAPL. The whole CDR3 protein is CAWSRDSNNQAPLF. The chain has TRBV31 and TRBJ1-5; TRBD1 matches 7 bases. The CDR3 extends 1 residue past the end of the read, so its final part is completed from the germline J gene. CDR1 and CDR2 from the germline V gene are GKSSPN and SITVG. Trimming took 1 base from V and 0 from J; bases not matched to a gene: 0. This CDR3 is built from 14 residues.

Regarding this clone: The gene names here belong to mouse. Coverage ceases 1 residue before the CDR3 finishes, and the germline J gene fills in the end. The V gene is TRBV23, the J gene TRBJ2-4; the table assigns TRBD1, which was not confirmed against the DNA. The CDR3 is 15 amino acids. Germline V gene data show CDR1 as KGHTA and CDR2 as FQNQQP. CDR3 protein: CSSSQSRGWSNTLYF. Partial CDR3 DNA: TGCTCCAGCAGTCAATCGAGGGGGTGGAGTAACACCTTGTAC.

Concerning this clone: Gene names and germline match the mouse. With the read ending 1 residue before the CDR3 end, the germline J gene is used to fill in that end. J is TRBJ2-3 and V is TRBV23; TRBD2 is the table's D call and was not checked against the DNA. The CDR3 length is 14 residues. Germline-derived CDR1 and CDR2 are KGHTA and FQNQQP. The sequenced CDR3 bases are TGCTCCAGCAGTCAATCGTGGGGGTCAGAAACGCTGTAT. Translation gives CSSSQSWGSETLY. The complete CDR3 protein is CSSSQSWGSETLYF. The full variable domain, in which reference TRBV23 and TRBJ2-3 provide the parts outside the CDR3, is DAAVTQKPRYLIKMKGQEAEMKCIPEKGHTAVFWYQQKQSKELKFLIYFQNQQPLDQIDMVKERFSAVCPSSSLCSLGIRTCEAEDSALYLCSSSQSWGSETLYFGSGTRLTVL.

By sample fraction, this clone is medium-sized. All gene names here are mouse names. The read halts 1 residue ahead of the CDR3 end, with the missing end drawn from the germline J gene. The chain joins TRBV26 to TRBJ1-2; perhaps TRBD1 as D (5 bases). Deletions cut 4 bases from V and 3 bases from J, with 6 bases between. The CDR3 loop spans 12 amino acids. Germline CDR1 is KGHPV and CDR2 is FQNQEV (reference sequence). The CDR3 loop reads CASSRQHSDYTF. CDR3 DNA, as far as it was read: TGTGCCAGCAGTCGACAGCACTCCGACTACACC.

This clone came up once. Genes and germline come from the mouse. CDR3: CTCSAGDWANQDTQYF. Incomplete CDR3 DNA: TGCACCTGCAGTGCAGGGGACTGGGCGAACCAAGACACCCAGTAC. The gene calls are TRBV1 and TRBJ2-5; TRBD2 aligns across 9 bases. The CDR3 extends 1 residue past the end of the read, so its final part is completed from the germline J gene. CDR3 length: 16 amino acids. CDR1 NSQYPW and CDR2 LRSPGD come from the germline V gene (reference sequence). V shed 1 base, J shed 0 bases, and the junction held 2 bases outside the gene matches.

This clone was observed a few times. Genes here carry mouse names. The read falls 1 residue short of the CDR3 end, and the missing part is taken from the germline J gene. The same CDR3 arises from other DNA sequences in this sample as well. The genes are TRBV26 and TRBJ2-7; D perhaps matches TRBD1 (6 bases). The CDR3 has 12 residues. Germline loops: CDR1 KGHPV, CDR2 FQNQEV (reference sequence). Trimming stripped 3 bases from V and 4 bases from J, with 7 bases between. Incomplete CDR3 DNA: TGTGCCAGCAGTCTTCAGGGGTATGAACAGTAC. Translation gives CASSLQGYEQY. Given in full, the CDR3 is CASSLQGYEQYF.

This clone was detected only a few times. The gene symbols are mouse symbols. Read sequence stops 1 residue before the CDR3 end, and the germline J gene provides the missing end. This chain links TRBV2 with TRBJ2-2; the D is unclear. V lost 3 bases to trimming and J lost 0 bases, with 5 bases between them. The CDR3 loop spans 14 amino acids. Germline loops: CDR1 LGHNA, CDR2 YSYQKL. Partial CDR3 DNA: TGTGCCAGCAGCCAGGATGCAAACACCGGGCAGCTCTAC. This gives the protein CASSQDANTGQLY. The entire CDR3 reads CASSQDANTGQLYF.

Of note for this clone: Mouse gene names apply. The CDR3 is cut off 1 residue early in the read; its end comes from the germline J gene. This chain joins TRBV26 and TRBJ1-2, with no clear D. The CDR3 spans 13 residues. In germline, CDR1 is KGHPV, CDR2 FQNQEV (reference sequence). V was pared by 0 bases and J by 2 bases, with 4 bases between. CDR3 protein: CASSLSRNSDYTF. The CDR3 bases that were read are TGTGCCAGCAGTCTGTCGAGGAACTCCGACTACACC.

In the case of this clone: Gene names and germline refer to mouse. Read sequence stops 1 residue before the CDR3 end, and the germline J gene provides the missing end. The chain combines TRBV23 with TRBJ2-3; TRBD2 reflects the table's D call only, with no check against the DNA. From germline, CDR1 is KGHTA and CDR2 FQNQQP. The CDR3 loop spans 16 amino acids. Partial CDR3 DNA: TGCTCCAGCAGTCCGCGACTGGGGACTAGTGCAGAAACGCTGTAT. Translation gives CSSSPRLGTSAETLY. The CDR3 reads in full as CSSSPRLGTSAETLYF.

About this clone: Gene names and germline refer to mouse. The CDR3 end is not reached by the read, which stops 1 residue before it; the germline J gene fills it in. The J gene is TRBJ1-3, the V gene TRBV26; a possible D gene is TRBD1 (5 bases). Germline V CDR1 and CDR2: KGHPV, FQNQEV (reference sequence). The CDR3 totals 14 residues. The V end was cut by 4 bases, the J end by 0 bases, with 7 bases between. This chain's CDR3 is CASSPQGSGNTLYF. The sequenced CDR3 bases are TGTGCCAGCAGTCCCCAGGGTTCTGGAAATACGCTCTAT.

This clone is judged medium-sized (0.01 to 0.1%). Gene names are the mouse ones. The CDR3: CASRRGRGSGNTLYF. Partial CDR3 DNA: TGTGCCAGCAGGAGGGGGCGGGGTTCTGGAAATACGCTCTAT. V and J are TRBV26 and TRBJ1-3; 7 positions agree with TRBD1. The read stops 1 residue short of the end of the CDR3; the missing end is completed from the germline J gene. Germline V lookup: CDR1 KGHPV, CDR2 FQNQEV (reference sequence). CDR3 length: 15 residues. V shed 6 bases, J shed 0 bases, and the junction held 5 bases outside the gene matches.

This clone has only one observation. Gene names are mouse gene names. The read terminates 1 residue ahead of where the CDR3 ends, so the germline J gene completes it. This sequence joins TRBV3 and TRBJ2-4; TRBD2 matches 7 bases. The germline CDR1 and CDR2 sequences are SNHLY and FYNGKV (reference sequence). J lost 0 bases, V lost 6 bases, and 3 bases had no gene match. The CDR3 is 14 amino acids. CDR3 protein: CASRLGTSQNTLYF. The CDR3 bases that were read are TGTGCCAGCAGACTGGGGACTAGTCAAAACACCTTGTAC.

As to this clone: The listed genes are named as in mouse. The read ends 1 residue early relative to the CDR3; the germline J gene fills the gap. The chain carries TRBV26 and TRBJ2-3; the match to TRBD1 covers 9 bases. The CDR3 loop spans 14 amino acids. The germline CDR1 and CDR2 sequences are KGHPV and FQNQEV (reference sequence). The junction had 4 bases not matched to a gene; V was cut back by 6 bases and J by 3 bases. The sequenced part of the CDR3 DNA is TGTGCCAGCAGGGGACAGGGCCCCGCAGAAACGCTGTAT. Its protein is CASRGQGPAETLY. The whole CDR3 protein reads CASRGQGPAETLYF.

To note about this clone: Each gene name is a mouse one. The CDR3 end falls 1 residue outside the read, so it is completed with the germline J gene. The chain joins TRBV26 to TRBJ2-7; 12 bases align to TRBD2. Germline assignment: CDR1 KGHPV and CDR2 FQNQEV (reference sequence). V dropped 4 bases and J dropped 6; count of bases not matched to a gene: 4. This CDR3 region has 14 residues. CDR3 DNA, as far as it was read: TGTGCCAGCAGTCCCCGGGACTGGGGGGCTGAACAGTAC. It codes for CASSPRDWGAEQY. The CDR3 as a whole reads CASSPRDWGAEQYF.

In regard to this clone: The gene names here belong to mouse. From the germline J gene comes the end of the CDR3, since the read stops 1 residue before it. V usage is TRBV5 and J usage is TRBJ1-1; a weak D match, TRBD1 (5 bases). The CDR3 totals 12 residues. Deletions cut 0 bases from V and 10 bases from J, with 9 bases between. The germline CDR1 and CDR2 sequences are LGHNA and YNLKQL (reference sequence). CDR3 DNA (partial): TGTGCCAGCAGCCAAGACAGGGCGGCAGTCTTC. Its translation is CASSQDRAAVF. The complete CDR3 sequence is CASSQDRAAVFF.

As to this clone: Germline and genes here are mouse. Read sequence stops 1 residue before the CDR3 end, and the germline J gene provides the missing end. This sequence joins TRBV26 and TRBJ1-3; 9 nucleotides agree with TRBD1. The CDR3 runs to 17 residues. Trimming at V came to 0 bases and at J to 2 bases, leaving 5 bases not matched to a gene. The germline V gene has CDR1 KGHPV and CDR2 FQNQEV (reference sequence). CDR3 DNA (partial): TGTGCCAGCAGTCTGTCGAGAACAGGGGGCCCTGGAAATACGCTCTAT. The encoded protein is CASSLSRTGGPGNTLY. The whole CDR3 is CASSLSRTGGPGNTLYF.

In its sample, this clone ranks as medium-sized (0.01 to 0.1%). The gene names given are mouse names. The read stops 1 residue short of the end of the CDR3; the missing end is completed from the germline J gene. The V and J genes are TRBV13-2 and TRBJ2-7; 8 bases match TRBD2. Germline assignment: CDR1 NNHNN and CDR2 SYGAGS (reference sequence). The CDR3 sequence is 12 residues long. The V gene end was trimmed by 2 bases and the J gene end by 7 bases; junction bases not matched to a gene: 2. CDR3 DNA (partial): TGTGCCAGCGGTGACTGGGGGGACGAACAGTAC. It yields the protein CASGDWGDEQY. The complete CDR3 protein is CASGDWGDEQYF.

On this clone: The listed genes are named as in mouse. The CDR3 end falls 1 residue outside the read, so it is completed with the germline J gene. The genes are TRBV16 and TRBJ2-5, with TRBD2 as a possible D gene (5 bases). The CDR3 totals 14 residues. V lost 4 bases and J 0 bases, leaving 8 bases between the germline ends. Per germline, CDR1 SGHSA and CDR2 FRNQAP. CDR3 DNA (partial): TGTGCAAGCAGCTCCTGGGATAACCAAGACACCCAGTAC. This sequence encodes CASSSWDNQDTQY. The entire CDR3 protein reads CASSSWDNQDTQYF.

A note on this clone: Gene and germline names: mouse. The read falls 1 residue short of the CDR3 end, and the missing part is taken from the germline J gene. The gene calls are TRBV12-2 and TRBJ2-4; 7 bases fit TRBD1. The CDR3 loop spans 13 amino acids. In germline, CDR1 is SGHLS, CDR2 HYDKME. V lost 3 bases, J lost 5 bases, and 4 bases stayed unmatched. The CDR3 reads CASSTDRANTLYF. The part of the CDR3 DNA that was read is TGTGCCAGCTCTACCGACAGGGCAAACACCTTGTAC.

Points on this clone: Gene names are mouse gene names. Sequencing ends 1 residue short of the CDR3 end; the germline J gene provides the rest. The gene calls are TRBV26 and TRBJ1-2; D is uncertain. The V and J ends lost 1 base and 4 bases respectively, with 4 bases between them. This CDR3 has 12 amino acids. Looked up from germline, CDR1 is KGHPV and CDR2 is FQNQEV (reference sequence). Incomplete CDR3 DNA: TGTGCCAGCAGTCTGTACAGCTCCGACTACACC. This encodes CASSLYSSDYT. The entire CDR3 protein is CASSLYSSDYTF. Full variable domain (outside the CDR3, taken from reference TRBV26 and TRBJ1-2): NSKVIQTPRYLVKGQGQKAKMRCIPEKGHPVVFWYQQNKNNEFKFLINFQNQEVLQQIDMTEKRFSAECPSNSPCSLEIQSSEAGDSALYLCASSLYSSDYTFGSGTRLLVI.

Of note for this clone: The germline and genes are mouse ones. The observed sequence ends 1 residue before the CDR3 terminus, with the missing tail filled in from the germline J gene. This chain connects TRBV16 to TRBJ2-4; 9 positions agree with TRBD2. The CDR3 sequence is 13 residues long. The germline CDR1 and CDR2 sequences are SGHSA and FRNQAP. J gave up 4 bases and V 5 bases, and 1 base lay outside the gene matches. The CDR3 loop reads CASSRTGENTLYF. CDR3 DNA (partial): TGTGCAAGCAGCAGGACTGGGGAAAACACCTTGTAC.

About this clone itself: Gene names are the mouse ones. The CDR3 end lies 1 residue beyond the end of the read and is filled in from the germline J gene. Other nucleotide sequences from this sample produce the same CDR3. The genes are TRBV26 and TRBJ1-3; no clear D. This CDR3 contains 13 residues. Trimming took off 4 bases at V and 1 base at J, with 5 bases between the two ends. Germline V gives CDR1 KGHPV, CDR2 FQNQEV (reference sequence). CDR3 bases read: TGTGCCAGCAGTCGAGGGTCTGGAAATACGCTCTAT. Residues: CASSRGSGNTLY. From start to end, the CDR3 is CASSRGSGNTLYF.

This clone was seen a handful of times. The gene names given are mouse names. The read ends 1 residue early relative to the CDR3; the germline J gene fills the gap. The chain carries TRBV26 and TRBJ2-7; 9 positions agree with TRBD1. This CDR3 region has 14 residues. The V gene's germline CDR1 is KGHPV and CDR2 FQNQEV (reference sequence). V was pared by 4 bases and J by 7 bases, with 8 bases of the junction left unmatched. Incomplete CDR3 DNA: TGTGCCAGCAGTCCCCCGGGACAGGGACGAGAACAGTAC. It encodes CASSPPGQGREQY. The full CDR3 is CASSPPGQGREQYF.

A word on this clone: Gene names and germline refer to mouse. The read terminates 1 residue before the CDR3 end, so the remaining end is supplied by the germline J gene. This sequence joins TRBV15 and TRBJ1-4, with 10 positions matching TRBD1. The CDR3 is 14 amino acids. V shed 6 bases and J 7 bases; nucleotides not matched to a gene: 5. Per germline, CDR1 SGHND and CDR2 FRSKSL. The CDR3 DNA, read in part, is TGTGCCAGCAGCCGGGACAGGGGCGCCGAAAGATTATTT. Protein product: CASSRDRGAERLF. The whole CDR3 region reads CASSRDRGAERLFF. Filled out from reference TRBV15 and TRBJ1-4, the complete variable domain reads DAGVTQTPRHEVAEKGQTIILKCEPVSGHNDLFWYRQTKIQGLELLSYFRSKSLMEDGGAFKDRFKAEMLNSSFSTLKIQPTEPKDSAVYLCASSRDRGAERLFFGHGTKLSVL.